This TCR beta chain emerged from a study of shared T cell receptors in the human thymus. Generated by immunoSEQ multiplex PCR, the TCRdb table keeps only in-frame clones and is missing some. The sample carries 720,000 or so clones, approximately 85% recorded once. J was trimmed by 6 bases and V by 0 bases; bases with no gene match: 12. This CDR3 has 18 amino acids. The V gene's germline CDR1 is MDHEN and CDR2 SYDVKM. This sample also appeared in a second study, on human thymus T cells. This second report adds: The thymus was resected at corrective cardiac surgery. Usage of V and J genes appeared biased in thymic and blood repertoires. Thymic repertoires overlap heavily among unrelated individuals, related research has reported.

The chain has TRBV28 and TRBJ2-1; 9 bases align to TRBD1. This receptor was obtained from a girl under two years old with a congenital heart defect. The specimen was thymocytes. The CDR3 DNA sequence: TGTGCCAGCAGTTTATGCGGTACCCGGGACAGGGAATTCAATGAGCAGTTCTTC. Its translation is CASSLCGTRDREFNEQFF.